The next 21 T cell receptor beta chains were all read from a single sample in a study of shared clonotypes between healthy human individuals. Data came from immunoSEQ multiplex PCR; TCRdb stores just in-frame clones and leaves some out. The table has under 2.5 million clones, just under 95% seen once. The sequencing sample was made of naive CD4+ T cells from PBMCs. Subset here: CD45RA+ positively selected. The receptors were sampled from a man between 18 and 29 years old in good health. Some clones in this sample may be carry-over from other donors' samples.

The rearrangement joins TRBV11-3 to TRBJ2-1; TRBD2 matches 7 bases. CDR3 length: 15 amino acids. CDR1 is SGHNT and CDR2 is YENEEA in the germline V gene. The J segment lost 5 bases and the V segment lost 1 base, leaving 5 bases of the junction unmatched. Here the CDR3 reads CASSLVSSGNNEQFF. For the CDR3, the DNA is TGTGCCAGCAGCTTAGTGTCTAGCGGAAACAATGAGCAGTTCTTC. Full variable domain (remainder filled in from reference TRBV11-3 and TRBJ2-1): EAGVVQSPRYKIIEKKQPVAFWCNPISGHNTLYWYLQNLGQGPELLIRYENEEAVDDSQLPKDRFSAERLKGVDSTLKIQPAELGDSAVYLCASSLVSSGNNEQFFGPGTRLTVL.

Concerning this clone itself: Additional DNA sequences in this sample encode the identical CDR3. The J gene is TRBJ2-6, the V gene TRBV30; no reliable D call. The germline V gene has CDR1 GTSNPN and CDR2 SVGIG (reference sequence). The germline V and J ends were trimmed by 0 bases and 4 bases, with 4 bases remaining between them. The CDR3 runs to 13 residues. CDR3 sequence reads: CAWSVSGANVLTF. In DNA form, the CDR3 reads TGTGCCTGGAGTGTTTCGGGGGCCAACGTCCTGACTTTC. The complete variable domain, with remaining parts taken from reference TRBV30 and TRBJ2-6, reads SQTIHQWPATLVQPVGSPLSLECTVEGTSNPNLYWYRQAAGRGLQLLFYSVGIGQISSEVPQNLSASRPQDRQFILSSKKLLLSDSGFYLCAWSVSGANVLTFGAGSRLTVL.

The chain uses TRBV30 and TRBJ2-7; 8 bases map to TRBD1. Germline trimming cut 2 bases from V and 3 bases from J; bases unmatched to any gene: 9. Germline loops: CDR1 GTSNPN, CDR2 SVGIG (reference sequence). CDR3 length: 15 amino acids. CDR3 region: CAWSHLGQALYEQYF. The CDR3 coding sequence is TGTGCCTGGAGTCATTTGGGACAGGCCCTCTACGAGCAGTACTTC.

V usage is TRBV7-2 and J usage is TRBJ1-1; 7 bases fit TRBD1. The CDR3 covers 13 residues. Looked up from germline, CDR1 is SGHTA and CDR2 is FQGNSA. Trimming removed 3 bases from V and 6 bases from J; junction bases left unmatched: 4. The CDR3: CASSFVGQAEAFF. The CDR3 region has the DNA TGTGCCAGCAGCTTTGTCGGACAGGCTGAAGCTTTCTTT.

The chain carries TRBV5-1 and TRBJ2-2, with a weak D call TRBD2 (6 bases). V was pared by 5 bases and J by 1 base, with 12 bases between. CDR1 and CDR2 from the germline V gene are SGHRS and YFSETQ. This CDR3 comprises 15 residues. Written as DNA, the CDR3 is TGCGCCAGCAGTAGGAGCGGGCAGAACACCGGGGAGCTGTTTTTT. Translating it yields CASSRSGQNTGELFF.

This clone was counted a single time. Additional DNA sequences in this sample encode the identical CDR3. V usage is TRBV7-9 and J usage is TRBJ1-2; the D gene is possibly TRBD1 (5 bases). CDR3 length equals 13 residues. Germline-derived CDR1 and CDR2 are SEHNR and FQNEAQ (reference sequence). Trimming took off 1 base at V and 7 bases at J, with 10 bases between the two ends. The CDR3 spells CASSLDAGGGYTF. CDR3 bases: TGTGCCAGCAGCTTAGACGCGGGGGGTGGCTACACCTTC.

The chain couples TRBV19 to TRBJ1-4, with a tentative D call TRBD1 (6 bases). CDR1 and CDR2 from the germline V gene are LNHDA and SQIVND (reference sequence). There are 15 residues in the CDR3. The V end was cut by 7 bases, the J end by 6 bases, with 18 bases between. CDR3 region: CASNLGAGDDEKLFF. The CDR3 region has the DNA TGTGCCAGTAATCTAGGGGCAGGGGATGATGAAAAACTGTTTTTT.

This chain connects TRBV30 to TRBJ2-1; the match to TRBD1 covers 9 bases. V gave up 4 bases and J gave up 0 bases; unmatched junction bases: 16. Per germline, CDR1 GTSNPN and CDR2 SVGIG (reference sequence). This CDR3 is built from 19 residues. The CDR3 nucleotides read TGTGCCTGGAAAGGTCACAGGGGGCAATCGGGCAGCTCCTACAATGAGCAGTTCTTC. It yields the protein CAWKGHRGQSGSSYNEQFF. The full variable domain, with the rest looked up from reference TRBV30 and TRBJ2-1, is SQTIHQWPATLVQPVGSPLSLECTVEGTSNPNLYWYRQAAGRGLQLLFYSVGIGQISSEVPQNLSASRPQDRQFILSSKKLLLSDSGFYLCAWKGHRGQSGSSYNEQFFGPGTRLTVL.

The rearrangement joins TRBV11-3 to TRBJ2-5; the D is unclear. The J call may be incorrect, as the DNA end agrees better with TRBJ2-7. Germline lookup yields CDR1 SGHNT and CDR2 YENEEA. This CDR3 comprises 13 residues. DNA for the CDR3: TGTGCCAGCAGCTTAGGTGTTTCCTACGAGCAGTACTTC. Translation gives CASSLGVSYEQYF.

Only a few counts were recorded for this clone. CDR3 region: CAWGTGANYGYTF. The DNA for the CDR3 is TGTGCCTGGGGGACAGGGGCTAACTATGGCTACACCTTC. The chain is built from TRBV30 and TRBJ1-2; 10 positions agree with TRBD1. V lost 5 bases to trimming and J lost 0 bases; unmatched junction nucleotides: 0. Germline CDR1 reads GTSNPN; CDR2 reads SVGIG (reference sequence). This CDR3 is 13 amino acids long.

In DNA, the CDR3 is TGTGCCATCAGTGAGGTTGAGGGGGACTATGGCTACACCTTC. Protein product: CAISEVEGDYGYTF. This chain joins TRBV10-3 and TRBJ1-2; tentatively, D is TRBD1 (6 bases). Germline loops: CDR1 ENHRY, CDR2 SYGVKD. This CDR3 has 14 amino acids. Trimming stripped 2 bases from V and 3 bases from J, with 10 bases between.

V and J are TRBV30 and TRBJ1-4; a possible D gene is TRBD1 (5 bases). Deletions cut 3 bases from V and 8 bases from J, with 13 bases between. The CDR3 runs to 13 residues. Germline V lookup: CDR1 GTSNPN, CDR2 SVGIG (reference sequence). The CDR3 DNA follows: TGTGCCTGGAGGAGGGGTGGCGGGGAAAAACTGTTTTTT. This sequence encodes CAWRRGGGEKLFF.

V usage is TRBV7-3 and J usage is TRBJ2-2; 7 nucleotides match TRBD2. CDR3 length: 14 residues. V lost 6 bases and J lost 4; bases outside the gene matches: 5. Germline V lookup: CDR1 SGHTA, CDR2 FQGTGA. Written as DNA, the CDR3 is TGTGCCAGCAGGTCGGGGGGTTCCACCGGGGAGCTGTTTTTT. It codes for CASRSGGSTGELFF.

As concerns this clone: Other nucleotide sequences from this sample produce the same CDR3. The rearrangement uses TRBV7-2 and TRBJ2-1; D is unclear. The germline V gene has CDR1 SGHTA and CDR2 FQGNSA. V was pared by 1 base and J by 4 bases, with 5 bases between. The length of the CDR3 is 13 residues. The CDR3 DNA sequence: TGTGCCAGCAGCTTAGTGGGATACAATGAGCAGTTCTTC. It codes for CASSLVGYNEQFF.

This clone has more than one count but fewer than ten. The chain carries TRBV10-3 and TRBJ1-1; TRBD1 aligns across 7 bases. The junction had 11 bases not matched to a gene; V was cut back by 8 bases and J by 11 bases. Germline V CDR1 and CDR2: ENHRY, SYGVKD. The CDR3 totals 12 residues. The CDR3 DNA follows: TGTGCCATCGGGGGGACAGCAGCTTTTGCTTTCTTT. As protein: CAIGGTAAFAFF.

This clone has only one observation. This sequence joins TRBV30 and TRBJ2-5, with no clear D. With 3 bases removed from V and 2 bases from J, the gap between germline ends came to 13 bases. Germline CDR1 and CDR2: GTSNPN and SVGIG (reference sequence). The CDR3 extends over 14 amino acids. This CDR3 is CAWRDSLGQETQYF. For the CDR3, the DNA is TGTGCCTGGAGAGACTCACTTGGGCAAGAGACCCAGTACTTC.

Points on this clone: Sequence at one end of the junction differs from germline and may be a read error. V gene TRBV6-1 combines with J gene TRBJ1-2; D gene unclear. In germline, CDR1 is MNHNS, CDR2 SASEGT. The CDR3 totals 14 residues. CDR3 residues: CAISDHSRDYGYTF. For the CDR3, the DNA is TGTGCCATCAGTGACCATTCCCGGGACTATGGCTACACCTTC.

This clone was seen only once. V and J are TRBV27 and TRBJ2-6, with 9 bases matching TRBD1. CDR1 is MNHEY and CDR2 is SMNVEV in the germline V gene (reference sequence). J was trimmed by 0 bases and V by 1 base; bases with no gene match: 13. The CDR3 length is 21 residues. CDR3 region: CASSLFPPGQGRSSGANVLTF. Here the CDR3 DNA reads TGTGCCAGCAGTTTATTCCCCCCGGGACAGGGTAGAAGCTCTGGGGCCAACGTCCTGACTTTC.

The chain joins TRBV6-1 to TRBJ2-5; D unclear. Germline V gene data show CDR1 as MNHNS and CDR2 as SASEGT. CDR3 size: 11 residues. V lost 5 bases to trimming and J lost 5 bases, with 6 bases between them. In DNA, the CDR3 is TGTGCCAGCAGTAAGGAGGAGACCCAGTACTTC. This encodes CASSKEETQYF.

The chain links TRBV12-5 to TRBJ2-5; 7 bases align to TRBD1. CDR1 LGHNT and CDR2 FRNRAP come from the germline V gene. The length of the CDR3 is 13 residues. V shed 3 bases and J 7 bases; nucleotides not matched to a gene: 5. In nucleotides, the CDR3 is TGTGCTAGTGGTTTACAGGGGACGGGGACCCAGTACTTC. Its protein is CASGLQGTGTQYF.

The genes are TRBV28 and TRBJ2-1; D is ambiguous. Trimming removed 7 bases at V and 6 bases at J, with 13 bases between. This CDR3 has 13 residues. Germline values: CDR1 MDHEN, CDR2 SYDVKM. In DNA, the CDR3 is TGTGCCAGCATCACCCGGGCCTTCAATGAGCAGTTCTTC. Translation gives CASITRAFNEQFF.